The 13 T cell receptor beta chains below come from one sample, sequenced in a study of vaccination and CD4 T cells after COVID-19. Oncomine TCR Beta short-read sequencing was applied to DNA from cultured CD4+ T cells. Each CDR3 protein is one row after TCRdb ran MiXCR on the PCR reads. This sample has 16,000 or so distinct CDR3 sequences; around 72% occur once, and the top ten carry 9% to 10%. Antigens of these TCRs are unknown. Treatment in this sample: approximately nine-day PBMC culture with coronavirus spike peptide pools or control peptides (ViraFEST assay). Here the sequenced sample was CD4+ T cells from blood, cultured in vitro, taken after SARS-CoV-2 vaccination. The receptor set was obtained from a human donor who received a COVID-19 vaccine.

The chain uses TRBV6-1 and TRBJ1-2; D uncertain. The CDR3 totals 15 residues. V dropped 7 bases and J dropped 7 bases, with 22 bases sitting between them. Germline V CDR1 and CDR2: MNHNS, SASEGT. This chain's CDR3 is CASIHTMGLAAGYTF. CDR3 nucleotide sequence: TGTGCCAGCATCCATACAATGGGGTTAGCGGCTGGCTACACCTTC.

The chain couples TRBV6-1 to TRBJ1-1; D is uncertain. This CDR3 has 14 amino acids. Trimming cost V 10 bases and J 8 bases, with 23 bases left between them. From germline, CDR1 is MNHNS and CDR2 SASEGT. The CDR3 is CATALEYRGTEAFF. CDR3 nucleotides: TGTGCCACCGCCTTAGAGTACCGTGGCACCGAAGCTTTCTTT.

The chain links TRBV2 to TRBJ2-2; 7 bases fit TRBD1. Germline V gene sequence: CDR1 SNHLY, CDR2 FYNNEI. V gave up 6 bases and J gave up 5 bases; unmatched junction bases: 6. CDR3 length equals 14 residues. CDR3 sequence: CASRRTGRTGELFF. The CDR3 nucleotides are TGTGCCAGCAGAAGGACAGGAAGAACCGGGGAGCTGTTTTTT.

In this sample, this clonotype turned up once. This CDR3 is CASSEGGVSWNEQFF. CDR3 bases: TGTGCCAGCAGTGAGGGGGGTGTGTCGTGGAATGAGCAGTTCTTC. This rearrangement joins TRBV6-1 to TRBJ2-1; the D gene is possibly TRBD2 (6 bases). Per the germline V gene, CDR1 is MNHNS and CDR2 is SASEGT. The CDR3 is made up of 15 amino acids. The ends were cut back, 3 bases at V and 7 bases at J, with 16 bases in the middle.

V is TRBV15 and J is TRBJ1-5; D is ambiguous. Trimming removed 5 bases at V and 2 bases at J, with 10 bases between. Germline loops: CDR1 LNHNV, CDR2 YYDKDF (reference sequence). The CDR3 is made up of 14 amino acids. The CDR3 DNA sequence: TGTGCCACCAGCTCCGACTGGGGCAATCAGCCCCAGCATTTT. It codes for CATSSDWGNQPQHF. Full variable domain (rest looked up from reference TRBV15 and TRBJ1-5): DAMVIQNPRYQVTQFGKPVTLSCSQTLNHNVMYWYQQKSSQAPKLLFHYYDKDFNNEADTPDNFQSRRPNTSFCFLDIRSPGLGDTAMYLCATSSDWGNQPQHFGDGTRLSIL.

This clonotype was seen once. The chain recombines TRBV21-1 with TRBJ2-7; the DNA was not used to check the table's D call, TRBD1. TRBV21-1 is termed a pseudogene. The CDR3 has 16 residues. This CDR3 is CASSKSSGLGASEQYF. The CDR3 region has the DNA TGTGCCAGCAGCAAAAGTTCTGGGCTGGGGGCGAGCGAGCAGTACTTC.

The chain uses TRBV12-3 or TRBV12-4 and TRBJ1-1, with D perhaps TRBD1 (6 bases). The CDR3 totals 13 residues. V lost 5 bases, J lost 9 bases, and 16 bases lay in between. This CDR3 reads CASSPSRDTKAFF. The DNA of the CDR3 is TGTGCCAGCAGTCCGAGCCGGGACACAAAAGCTTTCTTT.

On this clonotype: A read error may produce the germline difference seen at one junction end. The rearrangement uses TRBV7-9 and TRBJ1-2; D may be TRBD1 (5 bases). Germline lookup yields CDR1 SEHNR and CDR2 FQNEAQ (reference sequence). CDR3 length equals 13 residues. The CDR3 spells CASSTRQWGNLIF. In DNA, the CDR3 is TGTGCCAGCAGCACGCGACAGTGGGGTAACCTGATCTTC. The entire variable domain, with the rest obtained from reference TRBV7-9 and TRBJ1-2, is as follows: DTGVSQNPRHKITKRGQNVTFRCDPISEHNRLYWYRQTLGQGPEFLTYFQNEAQLEKSRLLSDRFSAERPKGSFSTLEIQRTEQGDSAMYLCASSTRQWGNLIFGSGTRLTVV.

The genes are TRBV9 and TRBJ2-3; 12 bases align to TRBD2. The CDR3 loop spans 16 amino acids. Germline CDR1 reads SGDLS; CDR2 reads YYNGEE. With V trimmed by 4 bases and J by 2 bases, 5 bases remained unmatched. CDR3 DNA sequence: TGTGCCAGCAGCCTGAGGACTAGCGGGGTCACAGATACGCAGTATTTT. Amino acid sequence: CASSLRTSGVTDTQYF.

This clonotype was seen a single time. The chain has TRBV6-5 and TRBJ2-1, with 8 nucleotides matching TRBD2. The CDR3 contains 13 residues. Trimming cost V 0 bases and J 15 bases; bases outside gene matches: 7. In germline, CDR1 is MNHEY, CDR2 SVGAGI. CDR3 nucleotides: TGTGCCAGCAGTTACTCTGCCCTAGCGGGTACGTTCTTC. It yields the protein CASSYSALAGTFF.

This clonotype came up a few times. This chain links TRBV9 with TRBJ1-2; D perhaps matches TRBD1 (5 bases). Per the germline V gene, CDR1 is SGDLS and CDR2 is YYNGEE. The V end lost 3 bases, the J end lost 2 bases, and 14 bases lay between the germline ends. The CDR3 length is 15 residues. The CDR3 region is CASSDSGTVNYGYTF. CDR3 nucleotide sequence: TGTGCCAGCAGCGACTCCGGGACGGTAAACTATGGCTACACCTTC.

This clonotype came up a few times. The chain links TRBV27 to TRBJ1-6; 7 bases line up with TRBD1. CDR1 MNHEY and CDR2 SMNVEV come from the germline V gene (reference sequence). Trimming removed 1 base from V and 9 bases from J; junction bases left unmatched: 6. The CDR3 length is 15 residues. Here the CDR3 reads CASSLLSAGGSPLHF. As DNA, the CDR3 is TGTGCCAGCAGTTTATTATCGGCAGGGGGTTCACCCCTCCACTTT.

The rearrangement joins TRBV19 to TRBJ1-6, with 11 bases identical to TRBD1. The CDR3 is 17 amino acids. J lost 7 bases, V lost 6 bases, and 11 bases had no gene match. The germline V gene has CDR1 LNHDA and CDR2 SQIVND (reference sequence). The CDR3 DNA sequence: TGTGCCAGTAGGATTGGGACAGGGGGAATGGAAAATTCACCCCTCCACTTT. Its protein is CASRIGTGGMENSPLHF.